This passage covers 22 T cell receptor beta chains from one sample sequenced in a study of blood T cells in healthy people across ages. The use of a sample-barcoded 5' primer and a J-beta primer mix characterized a second PCR of roughly 6 to 12 cycles. TCRdb re-called the 5' RACE reads through MiXCR, storing one row per CDR3 protein. The sample comprises about 1.5 million distinct CDR3 sequences, 42% of which are singletons, and 7.9% rests with the top ten. Sequencing was carried out using blood. The receptors were sampled from a young woman in good health.

The V and J genes are TRBV29-1 and TRBJ1-2, with D possibly being TRBD1 (5 bases). CDR3 size: 13 residues. The V end was cut by 3 bases, the J end by 2 bases, with 10 bases between. Germline assignment: CDR1 SQVTM and CDR2 ANQGSEA. CDR3 sequence: CSVDQGLNYGYTF. CDR3 coding DNA: TGCAGCGTTGACCAGGGTCTGAACTATGGCTACACCTTC.

The chain couples TRBV3-1 to TRBJ1-1; possible D gene TRBD1, 5 bases. The CDR3 covers 16 residues. The germline CDR1 and CDR2 sequences are LGHDT and YNNKEL (reference sequence). Trimming removed 4 bases from V and 5 bases from J, with 20 bases in between. Written as DNA, the CDR3 is TGTGCCAGCAGCCCCACAGGCACCCTAGAGGGGACTGAAGCTTTCTTT. Its protein is CASSPTGTLEGTEAFF.

With regard to this clonotype: A junction boundary mismatches the germline segment, possibly from a read error. V gene TRBV9 combines with J gene TRBJ2-5; no definite D call. The CDR3 is 13 residues long. Germline V gene sequence: CDR1 SGDLS, CDR2 YYNGEE. The CDR3 nucleotides read TGTGCCTGCAGCGTCCACTATCAAGAGACCCAGTACTTC. It codes for CACSVHYQETQYF.

The V and J genes are TRBV7-9 and TRBJ1-5; D is uncertain. The CDR3 is 13 residues long. Germline CDR1 is SEHNR and CDR2 is FQNEAQ (reference sequence). V lost 1 base and J 7 bases, leaving 8 bases between the germline ends. The CDR3 region is CASSLGIGQPQHF. CDR3 nucleotides: TGTGCCAGCAGCTTAGGGATTGGACAGCCCCAGCATTTT.

The rearrangement uses TRBV7-9 and TRBJ2-1, with unresolved D. Germline CDR1 SEHNR, CDR2 FQNEAQ (reference sequence). The CDR3 sequence is 15 residues long. V was clipped by 4 bases and J by 7 bases, with 17 bases between them. CDR3: CASSSTASLGNEQFF. In nucleotides, the CDR3 is TGTGCCAGCAGCTCAACCGCTAGTTTAGGGAATGAGCAGTTCTTC.

The V gene is TRBV5-1, the J gene TRBJ2-1; D may be TRBD2 (5 bases). Germline V gene data show CDR1 as SGHRS and CDR2 as YFSETQ. CDR3 size: 15 residues. The V gene lost 0 bases and the J gene lost 5 bases, with 12 bases spanning the gap. The CDR3 protein is CASSLVSSGNNEQFF. CDR3 bases: TGCGCCAGCAGCTTGGTCTCAAGCGGAAACAATGAGCAGTTCTTC. Drawing the rest from reference TRBV5-1 and TRBJ2-1, the complete variable domain is KAGVTQTPRYLIKTRGQQVTLSCSPISGHRSVSWYQQTPGQGLQFLFEYFSETQRNKGNFPGRFSGRQFSNSRSEMNVSTLELGDSALYLCASSLVSSGNNEQFFGPGTRLTVL.

This rearrangement joins TRBV24-1 to TRBJ2-4; TRBD2 matches at 8 bases. Germline-derived CDR1 and CDR2 are KGHDR and SFDVKD. This CDR3 is 16 amino acids long. Germline trimming cut 4 bases from V and 4 bases from J; bases unmatched to any gene: 8. This CDR3 is CATSDSGGREKNIQYF. Written as DNA, the CDR3 is TGTGCCACCAGTGACAGCGGGGGCCGGGAAAAAAACATTCAGTACTTC.

This clonotype came up a few times. The chain couples TRBV29-1 to TRBJ2-5; D gene unclear. Germline assignment: CDR1 SQVTM and CDR2 ANQGSEA. Deletions cut 6 bases from V and 1 base from J, with 9 bases between. This CDR3 has 12 amino acids. The CDR3 coding sequence is TGCAGCGTACCTTTGAGCCAAGAGACCCAGTACTTC. Its translation is CSVPLSQETQYF.

This clonotype was picked up a small number of times. The chain combines TRBV7-8 with TRBJ2-5, with 9 bases fitting TRBD1. The V gene's germline CDR1 is SGHVS and CDR2 FQNEAQ. Trimming removed 2 bases from V and 5 bases from J; junction bases left unmatched: 9. This CDR3 region has 16 residues. CDR3 loop: CASSLRRTGVSETQYF. CDR3 nucleotide sequence: TGTGCCAGCAGCTTACGTCGGACAGGGGTATCGGAGACCCAGTACTTC.

The chain is built from TRBV27 and TRBJ1-5; 8 bases agree with TRBD1. V lost 2 bases and J lost 7; bases outside the gene matches: 13. CDR3 length equals 17 residues. Germline V gene lookup returns CDR1 MNHEY and CDR2 SMNVEV (reference sequence). The CDR3 sequence is CASSLSATDRGYQPQHF. CDR3 DNA sequence: TGTGCCAGCAGTTTAAGCGCTACCGACAGGGGATACCAGCCCCAGCATTTT.

This chain connects TRBV5-1 to TRBJ1-1; D is possibly TRBD1 (5 bases). The length of the CDR3 is 16 residues. Trimming pared 2 bases from V and 2 bases from J, leaving 16 bases between. Germline V gives CDR1 SGHRS, CDR2 YFSETQ. As DNA, the CDR3 is TGCGCCAGCAGCTTTCGGGCGGGGGACCGAAACACTGAAGCTTTCTTT. Translating it yields CASSFRAGDRNTEAFF.

The chain links TRBV6-5 to TRBJ2-1, with D maybe TRBD2 (6 bases). V was trimmed by 6 bases and J by 4 bases, leaving 13 bases between them. Germline V CDR1 and CDR2: MNHEY, SVGAGI. The length of the CDR3 is 14 residues. CDR3 sequence (DNA): TGTGCCAGCAGACCGGGACTCCTATACAATGAGCAGTTCTTC. Amino acids: CASRPGLLYNEQFF.

The chain recombines TRBV4-1 with TRBJ2-1; no firm D call. The CDR3 runs to 16 residues. CDR1 and CDR2 (germline): MGHRA, YSYEKL. V lost 3 bases to trimming and J lost 0 bases, with 12 bases between them. The CDR3 bases are TGCGCCAGCAGCCATGAACTCCCTAGCTCCTACAATGAGCAGTTCTTC. It specifies CASSHELPSSYNEQFF.

The gene calls are TRBV7-9 and TRBJ1-1; D is perhaps TRBD1 (6 bases). V lost 5 bases and J 2 bases, leaving 15 bases between the germline ends. There are 15 residues in the CDR3. Germline V gives CDR1 SEHNR, CDR2 FQNEAQ (reference sequence). DNA of the CDR3: TGTGCCAGCAGCCCCCTGGACAGTCTAAACACTGAAGCTTTCTTT. Translated: CASSPLDSLNTEAFF.

The chain employs TRBV6-2 or TRBV6-3 and TRBJ2-1; D unclear. The V gene's germline CDR1 is MNHEY and CDR2 SVGEGT. Trimming removed 7 bases from V and 7 bases from J, with 11 bases in between. The CDR3 has 12 residues. The CDR3 reads CASTTFGNEQFF. CDR3 in DNA: TGTGCCAGCACTACCTTCGGAAATGAGCAGTTCTTC.

Only a few counts were recorded for this clonotype. V is TRBV5-1 and J is TRBJ2-7; D is ambiguous. The V end lost 0 bases, the J end lost 0 bases, and 10 bases lay between the germline ends. CDR1 is SGHRS, CDR2 YFSETQ, per germline. CDR3 length: 15 amino acids. The CDR3 DNA reads as TGCGCCAGCAGCTTGGAACCTTCTGACTCCTACGAGCAGTACTTC. Its translation is CASSLEPSDSYEQYF.

The gene calls are TRBV6-2 or TRBV6-3 and TRBJ1-4, with a possible D match to TRBD1 (5 bases). V lost 6 bases and J 5 bases, leaving 13 bases between the germline ends. The CDR3 loop spans 14 amino acids. The germline CDR1 and CDR2 sequences are MNHEY and SVGEGT. Written as DNA, the CDR3 is TGTGCCAGCAGAAAACCGACAGCAAATGAAAAACTGTTTTTT. This codes for CASRKPTANEKLFF.

This chain links TRBV27 with TRBJ2-7; tentative D call: TRBD1 (5 bases). Trimming removed 4 bases from V and 3 bases from J, with 10 bases in between. CDR3 length: 13 amino acids. The germline V gene has CDR1 MNHEY and CDR2 SMNVEV (reference sequence). CDR3 sequence reads: CASSWSRVYEQYF. CDR3 bases: TGTGCCAGCAGTTGGAGCAGGGTCTACGAGCAGTACTTC.

This clonotype has a single count. The chain uses TRBV6-2 or TRBV6-3 and TRBJ2-6; D is unclear. The CDR3 sequence is 13 residues long. V dropped 6 bases and J dropped 10 bases, with 13 bases sitting between them. From germline, CDR1 is MNHEY and CDR2 SVGEGT. CDR3 bases: TGTGCCAGCAGCCCGGGCCAGATAAACGTCCTGACTTTC. Translated, it gives CASSPGQINVLTF.

This clonotype appeared a few times. The chain recombines TRBV11-2 with TRBJ2-1, with D uncertain. The ends were cut back, 2 bases at V and 6 bases at J, with 14 bases in the middle. The CDR3 consists of 15 residues. Germline CDR1 SGHAT, CDR2 FQNNGV. CDR3 in amino acids: CASSLLSSIANEQFF. The CDR3 DNA is TGTGCCAGCAGCTTATTATCCTCGATCGCCAATGAGCAGTTCTTC.

There are a few counts of this clonotype. The V gene is TRBV10-1, the J gene TRBJ2-5; 7 nucleotides agree with TRBD2. The end of the DNA fits TRBJ2-7 better, so the J call may be wrong. The CDR3 spans 13 residues. Germline V gene data show CDR1 as WNHNN and CDR2 as SYGVQD (reference sequence). CDR3 coding DNA: TGCGCCAGCAGTGAAGCGCGGGAGAACGAGCAGTACTTC. This gives the protein CASSEARENEQYF.

The rearrangement links TRBV6-6 to TRBJ2-5, with TRBD2 as a possible D gene (6 bases). V was trimmed by 6 bases and J by 11 bases, leaving 25 bases between them. The V gene's germline CDR1 is MNHNY and CDR2 SVGAGI (reference sequence). The CDR3 spans 15 residues. CDR3 DNA: TGTGCCAGCAGACCCGGTCGTAGCGGACACAATGAGCAGTACTTC. This encodes CASRPGRSGHNEQYF.